Shown below are 3 T cell receptor beta chains from a single sample sequenced in a study of cytomegalovirus exposure and HLA in healthy donors. Some clones are missing from TCRdb's copy, which holds only in-frame ones; the method was immunoSEQ multiplex PCR. The repertoire has about 160,000 clones, 86% of them found once; the top ten carry around 2%. Sequenced sample: PBMCs. The source of these receptors is a woman younger than 30 in good health and CMV-seronegative.

This rearrangement joins TRBV19 to TRBJ1-6; possibly TRBD1 for D (5 bases). V lost 3 bases, J lost 8 bases, and 14 bases lay in between. This CDR3 comprises 15 residues. The germline gives CDR1 LNHDA, CDR2 SQIVND (reference sequence). CDR3 sequence reads: CASSIQGSTDSPLHF. DNA of the CDR3: TGTGCCAGTAGTATTCAGGGTTCTACAGATTCACCCCTCCACTTT.

The chain couples TRBV5-4 to TRBJ2-5, with D tentatively TRBD2 (5 bases). Trimming left V 4 bases short and J 3 bases short, with 16 bases between. This CDR3 contains 15 residues. Germline CDR1 is SGHNT and CDR2 is YYREEE (reference sequence). The CDR3 loop reads CASSPGIGIKETQYF. CDR3 DNA sequence: TGTGCCAGCAGCCCGGGAATTGGCATTAAAGAGACCCAGTACTTC.

As regards this clone: The junction and the germline gene differ at one end; a read error may be behind it. The chain combines TRBV6-6 with TRBJ1-2, with 7 bases matching TRBD1. This CDR3 region has 13 residues. Germline V gene data show CDR1 as MNHNY and CDR2 as SVGAGI (reference sequence). CDR3: CASRSDNRGGCTF. CDR3 in DNA: TGTGCCAGCAGATCTGATAACAGGGGCGGCTGCACCTTC.